Below are 8 T cell receptor beta chains sequenced from a single sample in a study of blood T cell repertoires in COVID-19. Repertoires were generated with immunoSEQ multiplex PCR, while TCRdb's copy carries only in-frame clones and drops some. The sample shows about 70,000 clones, more than 75% of them seen only once. The source material was peripheral blood. These receptors were obtained from a human donor in a cohort sampled during active COVID-19.

The chain combines TRBV5-4 with TRBJ2-5; unclear D gene. From germline, CDR1 is SGHNT and CDR2 YYREEE (reference sequence). V was pared by 0 bases and J by 0 bases, with 12 bases between. The CDR3 has 16 residues. CDR3 protein: CASSLDLRPDQETQYF. The CDR3, as DNA: TGTGCCAGCAGCTTGGACCTGCGTCCGGACCAAGAGACCCAGTACTTC.

The rearrangement uses TRBV18 and TRBJ1-1, with a tentative D call TRBD1 (5 bases). Deletions cut 0 bases from V and 1 base from J, with 9 bases between. Germline V lookup: CDR1 KGHSH, CDR2 LQKENI. This CDR3 is 15 amino acids long. The CDR3 DNA reads TGTGCCAGCTCACCACCGGAGGGGTCGAACACTGAAGCTTTCTTT. The encoded protein is CASSPPEGSNTEAFF. Based on the CDR3 plus reference TRBV18 and TRBJ1-1, the full variable domain is NAGVMQNPRHLVRRRGQEARLRCSPMKGHSHVYWYRQLPEEGLKFMVYLQKENIIDESGMPKERFSAEFPKEGPSILRIQQVVRGDSAAYFCASSPPEGSNTEAFFGQGTRLTVV.

V and J are TRBV6-4 and TRBJ1-2, with TRBD1 matching over 7 bases. The CDR3 consists of 14 residues. Germline CDR1 and CDR2: MRHNA and SNTAGT. V was pared by 4 bases and J by 2 bases, with 4 bases of the junction left unmatched. The DNA for the CDR3 is TGTGCCAGCAGTGCCGAGGGACAGAACTATGGCTACACCTTC. It is translated as CASSAEGQNYGYTF.

The chain recombines TRBV19 with TRBJ1-1, with 7 bases aligning to TRBD1. V shed 6 bases and J 3 bases; nucleotides not matched to a gene: 7. The CDR3 covers 14 residues. Germline assignment: CDR1 LNHDA and CDR2 SQIVND (reference sequence). CDR3 sequence reads: CASRYTGVDTEAFF. CDR3 nucleotides: TGTGCCAGTAGGTACACAGGGGTGGACACTGAAGCTTTCTTT.

The chain recombines TRBV25-1 with TRBJ2-1; 8 positions match TRBD1. Germline V gene data show CDR1 as MGHDK and CDR2 as SYGVNS. There are 13 residues in the CDR3. V gave up 2 bases and J gave up 8 bases; unmatched junction bases: 2. This CDR3 reads CASSEQGAHEQFF. In DNA, the CDR3 is TGTGCCAGCAGTGAACAGGGGGCCCATGAGCAGTTCTTC.

The chain has TRBV5-1 and TRBJ1-6; a weak D match, TRBD1 (6 bases). CDR3 length equals 14 residues. Per germline, CDR1 SGHRS and CDR2 YFSETQ. The V and J ends lost 4 bases and 10 bases respectively, with 15 bases between them. CDR3 bases: TGCGCCAGCAGCCCCGAAGGGGGAAAATCACCCCTCCACTTT. Its translation is CASSPEGGKSPLHF.

The J gene is TRBJ1-3, the V gene TRBV7-2, with 10 bases matching TRBD1. Trimming cost V 5 bases and J 4 bases; bases outside gene matches: 5. The CDR3 runs 15 residues. Germline CDR1 and CDR2: SGHTA and FQGNSA. The chain's CDR3 is CASSVQTGGGNTIYF. CDR3 bases: TGTGCCAGCAGCGTACAGACAGGGGGCGGAAACACCATATATTTT.

The genes are TRBV6-5 and TRBJ2-2; D call uncertain. This CDR3 comprises 15 residues. Germline CDR1 reads MNHEY; CDR2 reads SVGAGI. V was pared by 5 bases and J by 0 bases, with 10 bases between. Here the CDR3 reads CASSPSVANTGELFF. The CDR3 region has the DNA TGTGCCAGCAGTCCCTCCGTCGCGAACACCGGGGAGCTGTTTTTT.